The rows below give T cell receptor beta chains drawn from one sample of a study of Ad26.COV2.S vaccination and SARS-CoV-2 variants. The protocol was immunoSEQ multiplex PCR, while the TCRdb copy is restricted to in-frame clones and leaves out a portion. The sample includes over 350,000 clones, 75% to 90% of them seen just once. Sequencing used peripheral blood, obtained in a trial of Ad26.COV2.S vaccine versus placebo. These receptor sequences come from a person between 18 and 65 years old who received the Ad26.COV2.S COVID-19 vaccine or a placebo. The CDR3 runs from the conserved cysteine through the conserved F or W. The D gene is left open where the match is weak. Not every row has a clone size; where given, it reads once, few, many or a size class.

>TRBV6-5|.|TRBJ2-2|14|.
CASTQGGMTGELFF
TGTGCCAGCACTCAGGGGGGGATGACCGGGGAGCTGTTTTTT
>TRBV11-2|.|TRBJ2-3|13|.
CASSLGGVDTQYF
TGTGCCAGCAGCTTAGGAGGGGTTGATACGCAGTATTTT
>TRBV6-1|.|TRBJ1-3|15|.
CASSVAGTIGNTIYF
TGTGCCAGCAGTGTAGCCGGGACAATTGGAAACACCATATATTTT
>TRBV5-1|.|TRBJ1-2|13|.
CASSFQDNYGYTF
TGCGCCAGCAGCTTTCAGGACAACTATGGCTACACCTTC
>TRBV5-6|.|TRBJ2-7|14|.
CASSLSPSGHEQYF
TGTGCCAGCAGCCTATCACCAAGTGGCCACGAGCAGTACTTC
>TRBV19|.|TRBJ1-4|12|.
CASSMGGEKLFF
TGTGCCAGTAGTATGGGAGGTGAAAAACTGTTTTTT
>TRBV5-4|.|TRBJ2-3|12|.
CASKGGTDTQYF
TGTGCCAGCAAGGGCGGCACAGATACGCAGTATTTT
>TRBV18|.|TRBJ1-2|16|.
CASSPGREKFNYGYTF
TGTGCCAGCTCACCGGGCAGGGAGAAATTTAACTATGGCTACACCTTC
>TRBV5-6|.|TRBJ1-2|12|.
CASSSDMGGYTF
TGTGCCAGCAGCTCGGATATGGGTGGCTACACCTTC
>TRBV7-9|few|TRBJ1-2|15|.
CASRPSGDKFNGYTF
TGTGCCAGCAGACCATCGGGTGACAAGTTCAATGGCTACACCTTC
>TRBV15|.|TRBJ1-3|13|.
CATSQDSGNTIYF
TGTGCCACCTCTCAGGACTCTGGAAACACCATATATTTT
>TRBV6-6|.|TRBJ2-2|14|TRBD1
CASSPTGSGGELFF
TGTGCCAGCAGCCCGACAGGGTCGGGCGGGGAGCTGTTTTTT
>TRBV6-5|.|TRBJ1-1|14|.
CASSYDQGSTEAFF
TGTGCCAGCAGTTACGATCAGGGAAGTACTGAAGCTTTCTTT
>TRBV7-6|.|TRBJ2-2|16|.
CASSLEARVNTGELFF
TGTGCCAGCAGCTTAGAGGCCAGGGTGAACACCGGGGAGCTGTTTTTT
>TRBV11-1|.|TRBJ2-7|13|.
CASSPLVRYEQYF
TGTGCCAGCAGCCCCCTGGTCAGATACGAGCAGTACTTC
>TRBV28|.|TRBJ1-5|12|.
CASRTLNQPQHF
TGTGCCAGCAGAACCCTTAATCAGCCCCAGCATTTT
>TRBV27|few|TRBJ1-3|18|.
CASSPFWILGELGNTIYF
TGTGCCAGCAGTCCCTTTTGGATTTTAGGGGAACTCGGAAACACCATATATTTT
>TRBV27|.|TRBJ1-1|15|.
CASSLVSRGNTEAFF
TGTGCCAGCAGTTTAGTATCCAGGGGGAACACTGAAGCTTTCTTT
>TRBV18|.|TRBJ2-1|16|TRBD2
CASSPPGLAGTNEQFF
TGTGCCAGCTCACCACCGGGACTAGCGGGAACCAATGAGCAGTTCTTC
>TRBV5-4|.|TRBJ2-7|13|TRBD2
CASSLGLADEQYF
TGTGCCAGCAGCTTAGGACTAGCGGACGAGCAGTACTTC
>TRBV14|.|TRBJ2-7|14|.
CASSQDQGPYEQYF
TGTGCCAGCAGCCAAGACCAGGGCCCGTACGAGCAGTACTTC
>TRBV6-2/TRBV6-3|.|TRBJ2-1|17|TRBD2
CASSYSLTSVLYNEQFF
TGTGCCAGCAGTTATTCCCTGACTAGCGTCCTCTACAATGAGCAGTTCTTC
>TRBV7-9|.|TRBJ2-1|15|.
CASSFGGGHYNEQFF
TGTGCCAGCAGCTTCGGCGGGGGCCACTACAATGAGCAGTTCTTC
>TRBV6-4|once|TRBJ1-1|13|.
CASSAEGNTEAFF
TGTGCCAGCAGTGCGGAGGGGAACACTGAAGCTTTCTTT
>TRBV11-2|.|TRBJ2-3|14|TRBD2
CASLGLAGTDTQYF
TGTGCCAGCCTGGGACTAGCGGGCACAGATACGCAGTATTTT
>TRBV7-2|.|TRBJ1-5|15|TRBD1
CASSWPGQGNQPQHF
TGTGCCAGCAGCTGGCCGGGACAGGGTAATCAGCCCCAGCATTTT
>TRBV12-3/TRBV12-4|.|TRBJ1-2|13|TRBD1
CASSRQGLDGYTF
TGTGCCAGCAGCCGACAGGGGTTGGATGGCTACACCTTC